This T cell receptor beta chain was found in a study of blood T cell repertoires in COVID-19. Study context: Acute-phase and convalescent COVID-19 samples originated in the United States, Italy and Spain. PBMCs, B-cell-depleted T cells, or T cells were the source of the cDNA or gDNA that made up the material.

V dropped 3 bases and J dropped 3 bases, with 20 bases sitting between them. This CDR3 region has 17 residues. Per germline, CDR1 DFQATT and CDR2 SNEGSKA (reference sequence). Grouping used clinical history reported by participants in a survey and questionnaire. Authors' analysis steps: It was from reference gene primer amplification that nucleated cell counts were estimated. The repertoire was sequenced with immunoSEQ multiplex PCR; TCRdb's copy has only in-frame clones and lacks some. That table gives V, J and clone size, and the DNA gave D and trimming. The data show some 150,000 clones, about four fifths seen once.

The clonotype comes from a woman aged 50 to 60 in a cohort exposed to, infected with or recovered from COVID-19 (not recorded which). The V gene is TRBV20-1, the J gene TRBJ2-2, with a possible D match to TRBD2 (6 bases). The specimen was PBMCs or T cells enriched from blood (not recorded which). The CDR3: CSASLVSGEKYTGELFF. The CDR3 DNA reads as TGCAGTGCTAGTTTAGTCTCGGGGGAAAAGTACACCGGGGAGCTGTTTTTT.